Following are 17 T cell receptor beta chains from one sample sequenced in a study of blood T cells in healthy people across ages. The authors ran a second PCR of about 6 to 11 cycles using a sample-barcoded 5' primer and a J-beta primer mix. Each CDR3 protein is one row after TCRdb ran MiXCR on the 5' RACE reads. The data show about 1,000,000 distinct CDR3 sequences, 35% to 55% seen once. The specimen sequenced was blood. Receptors were obtained from a woman between 55 and 75 years old in good health.

This chain uses TRBV28 with TRBJ2-5; 11 bases match TRBD2. The length of the CDR3 is 17 residues. J lost 11 bases, V lost 1 base, and 15 bases had no gene match. Germline V gene data show CDR1 as MDHEN and CDR2 as SYDVKM. The CDR3 DNA reads TGTGCCAGCAGTTTATTAATCACTAGCGGGAGCGACAATGAGCAGTACTTC. Its translation is CASSLLITSGSDNEQYF.

This clonotype came up a few times. The chain combines TRBV5-1 with TRBJ2-6; D call uncertain. The CDR3 has 17 amino acids. The ends were cut back, 1 base at V and 0 bases at J, with 11 bases in the middle. The V gene's germline CDR1 is SGHRS and CDR2 YFSETQ. The CDR3 loop reads CASSLRAGDSGANVLTF. The DNA for the CDR3 is TGCGCCAGCAGCTTGCGGGCAGGCGACTCTGGGGCCAACGTCCTGACTTTC.

This clonotype has a handful of counts. The gene calls are TRBV6-5 and TRBJ2-2; D remains unclear. Between the trimmed V and J ends, which lost 8 bases and 2 bases, there was a span of 15 bases. CDR1 and CDR2 (germline): MNHEY, SVGAGI. CDR3 length: 15 amino acids. The CDR3 loop is CASGRNTFNTGELFF. As DNA, the CDR3 is TGTGCCAGCGGTAGGAACACATTCAACACCGGGGAGCTGTTTTTT.

The V gene is TRBV7-9, the J gene TRBJ2-5; TRBD2 might be the D (6 bases). V was cut by 8 bases and J by 5 bases, with 15 bases left in between. Germline V gene data show CDR1 as SEHNR and CDR2 as FQNEAQ (reference sequence). The CDR3 loop spans 13 amino acids. The DNA for the CDR3 is TGTGCCAGCGCGACTAGAGGTGGGGAGACCCAGTACTTC. This encodes CASATRGGETQYF.

This clonotype appeared a few times. The chain carries TRBV15 and TRBJ2-5; 9 positions agree with TRBD2. Trimming cost V 3 bases and J 2 bases; bases outside gene matches: 10. The CDR3 covers 17 residues. Germline lookup yields CDR1 LNHNV and CDR2 YYDKDF (reference sequence). The CDR3 protein is CATSSLAGGGGQETQYF. The CDR3 region has the DNA TGTGCCACCAGCAGCCTCGCGGGAGGGGGAGGACAAGAGACCCAGTACTTC. The variable domain in full, completed from reference TRBV15 and TRBJ2-5, reads DAMVIQNPRYQVTQFGKPVTLSCSQTLNHNVMYWYQQKSSQAPKLLFHYYDKDFNNEADTPDNFQSRRPNTSFCFLDIRSPGLGDTAMYLCATSSLAGGGGQETQYFGPGTRLLVL.

In this sample, this clonotype turned up a few times. V gene TRBV10-3 combines with J gene TRBJ2-1; either TRBD1 or TRBD2 may fit D (5 bases each). The end of the DNA is better explained by TRBJ2-7, so the J call may be wrong. Germline values: CDR1 ENHRY, CDR2 SYGVKD. This CDR3 has 17 amino acids. The CDR3 DNA sequence: TGTGCCATCAGTGGAGACCCCCGGGACGCGACCTACAATGAGCAGTACTTC. As protein: CAISGDPRDATYNEQYF.

This clonotype has more than one count but fewer than ten. The chain employs TRBV7-9 and TRBJ2-4, with D perhaps TRBD2 (7 bases). Trimming left V 5 bases short and J 3 bases short, with 17 bases between. CDR3 length: 16 amino acids. CDR1 is SEHNR, CDR2 FQNEAQ, per germline (reference sequence). The CDR3 region has the DNA TGTGCCAGCAGCCTCGAGACAGGCGGGGGCAAAAACATTCAGTACTTC. Translation gives CASSLETGGGKNIQYF. Drawing the rest from reference TRBV7-9 and TRBJ2-4, the complete variable domain is DTGVSQNPRHKITKRGQNVTFRCDPISEHNRLYWYRQTLGQGPEFLTYFQNEAQLEKSRLLSDRFSAERPKGSFSTLEIQRTEQGDSAMYLCASSLETGGGKNIQYFGAGTRLSVL.

The genes are TRBV6-1 and TRBJ1-2, with D possibly matching TRBD1 (6 bases). The CDR3 loop spans 13 amino acids. Trimming took 6 bases from V and 3 from J, leaving 11 bases between them. Germline assignment: CDR1 MNHNS and CDR2 SASEGT. As DNA, the CDR3 is TGTGCCAGCAGGGGGGGCAGATACTATGGCTACACCTTC. It codes for CASRGGRYYGYTF.

This clonotype was counted at least ten times. V usage is TRBV9 and J usage is TRBJ2-7; TRBD2 matches at 15 bases. V shed 3 bases, J shed 3 bases, and the junction held 10 bases outside the gene matches. Germline V gene sequence: CDR1 SGDLS, CDR2 YYNGEE. There are 18 residues in the CDR3. The CDR3, as DNA: TGTGCCAGCAGCGGTGGGACTAGCGGGAGGTCCGGATTCTACGAGCAGTACTTC. The encoded protein is CASSGGTSGRSGFYEQYF.

This clonotype came up a few times. J is TRBJ2-1 and V is TRBV20-1; D unclear. V lost 1 base to trimming and J lost 0 bases, with 7 bases between them. The length of the CDR3 is 14 residues. Germline CDR1 reads DFQATT; CDR2 reads SNEGSKA (reference sequence). The CDR3 loop is CSARGPRSYNEQFF. In DNA form, the CDR3 reads TGCAGTGCTAGAGGGCCCCGCTCCTACAATGAGCAGTTCTTC.

This clonotype was detected only a few times. The chain is built from TRBV15 and TRBJ1-2; weak D call: TRBD1 (6 bases). Trimming took off 3 bases at V and 8 bases at J, with 13 bases between the two ends. The germline CDR1 and CDR2 sequences are LNHNV and YYDKDF (reference sequence). The CDR3 extends over 13 amino acids. The DNA for the CDR3 is TGTGCCACCAGCAGTTCGGGGGCGCGCGGCTACACCTTC. Encoded protein: CATSSSGARGYTF.

This clonotype was seen a few times. The rearrangement joins TRBV5-1 to TRBJ2-1, with 12 bases matching TRBD2. CDR3 size: 16 residues. Germline V gene data show CDR1 as SGHRS and CDR2 as YFSETQ. With 4 bases clipped from V and 4 bases from J, the junction kept 6 bases outside the gene matches. CDR3 nucleotide sequence: TGCGCCAGCAGCCGACTAGCGGGAGACCGATACAATGAGCAGTTCTTC. Translating gives CASSRLAGDRYNEQFF.

The rearrangement uses TRBV6-2 or TRBV6-3 and TRBJ2-5, with D possibly being TRBD2 (5 bases). The V and J ends lost 0 bases and 4 bases respectively, with 39 bases between them. The CDR3 loop spans 24 amino acids. Germline V gene lookup returns CDR1 MNHEY and CDR2 SVGEGT. In DNA, the CDR3 is TGTGCCAGCAGTTACTCCATCCCAACTCGGCGGAATAGCATCGGTGTGCAGGCGGGAGAGACCCAGTACTTC. Protein: CASSYSIPTRRNSIGVQAGETQYF.

CDR3 bases: TGTGCCAGCAGCTTAGCTGGCGGGAGAAGGAATGAGCAGTTCTTC. As protein: CASSLAGGRRNEQFF. V and J are TRBV7-8 and TRBJ2-1, with TRBD2 matching 7 bases. Germline CDR1 and CDR2: SGHVS and FQNEAQ. This CDR3 is built from 15 residues. J was trimmed by 7 bases and V by 0 bases; bases with no gene match: 6.

The V gene is TRBV7-9, the J gene TRBJ1-5; 10 bases map to TRBD1. There are 18 residues in the CDR3. Germline V CDR1 and CDR2: SEHNR, FQNEAQ (reference sequence). V lost 1 base and J lost 1; bases outside the gene matches: 7. DNA of the CDR3: TGTGCCAGCAGCTTAGGGGGACAGGGGACCAGGAGCAATCAGCCCCAGCATTTT. This codes for CASSLGGQGTRSNQPQHF.

The chain links TRBV2 to TRBJ2-3; D is undetermined. Germline V gives CDR1 SNHLY, CDR2 FYNNEI. Trimming removed 4 bases from V and 6 bases from J, with 17 bases in between. CDR3 length: 15 residues. CDR3 region: CASSARAPNEDTQYF. CDR3 DNA sequence: TGTGCCAGCAGTGCACGTGCCCCGAACGAGGATACGCAGTATTTT.

This clonotype was observed a few times. CDR3 coding DNA: TGCAGTGCTCGGGACTTCTCTGGGGCCAACGTCCTGACTTTC. Translation gives CSARDFSGANVLTF. The J gene is TRBJ2-6, the V gene TRBV20-1, with D possibly TRBD2 on 6 matching bases. The CDR3 loop spans 14 amino acids. Trimming removed 5 bases at V and 0 bases at J, with 8 bases between. CDR1 and CDR2 (germline): DFQATT, SNEGSKA (reference sequence).